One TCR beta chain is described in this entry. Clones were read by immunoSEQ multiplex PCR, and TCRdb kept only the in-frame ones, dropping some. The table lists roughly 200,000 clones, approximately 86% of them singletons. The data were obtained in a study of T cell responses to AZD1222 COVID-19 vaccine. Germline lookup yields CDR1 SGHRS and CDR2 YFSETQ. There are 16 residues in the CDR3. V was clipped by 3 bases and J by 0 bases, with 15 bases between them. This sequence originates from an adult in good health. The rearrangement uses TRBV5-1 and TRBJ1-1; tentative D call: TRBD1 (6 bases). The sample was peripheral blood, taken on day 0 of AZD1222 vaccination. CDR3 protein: CASSYLPDSMNTEAFF. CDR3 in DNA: TGCGCCAGCAGCTACTTGCCGGACAGTATGAACACTGAAGCTTTCTTT. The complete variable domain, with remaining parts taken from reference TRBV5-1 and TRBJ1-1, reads KAGVTQTPRYLIKTRGQQVTLSCSPISGHRSVSWYQQTPGQGLQFLFEYFSETQRNKGNFPGRFSGRQFSNSRSEMNVSTLELGDSALYLCASSYLPDSMNTEAFFGQGTRLTVV.